This T cell receptor beta chain was recovered during a study of blood T cell repertoires in COVID-19. Study in general: Italy, Spain and the United States were the sources of the convalescent and acute COVID-19 samples. PBMCs, B-cell-depleted T cells, or T cells provided the cDNA or gDNA that made up the material.

Data came from immunoSEQ multiplex PCR; TCRdb stores just in-frame clones and leaves some out. This table holds some 200,000 clones, around 90% found once. Trimming took off 5 bases at V and 0 bases at J, with 13 bases between the two ends. Germline CDR1 reads MNHEY; CDR2 reads SMNVEV (reference sequence). The CDR3 has 15 amino acids. The receptor was derived from a man in his fifties or sixties with acute or convalescent COVID-19. The chain is built from TRBV27 and TRBJ1-2; D perhaps matches TRBD1 (6 bases). Sequenced sample: peripheral blood. The CDR3 is CASSLQGRANYGYTF. CDR3 nucleotide sequence: TGTGCCAGCAGTCTACAGGGACGGGCTAACTATGGCTACACCTTC.